The T cell receptor beta chain under discussion was sequenced for a study of cytomegalovirus exposure and HLA in healthy donors. Overall study findings and caveats: The authors listed around 150 TCR beta chains as cytomegalovirus-associated. As was reported, the classifier diagnosed cytomegalovirus status with high specificity and sensitivity. Under in vitro conditions, a few CMV-associated chains were confirmed as specific for CMV antigens.

The method was immunoSEQ multiplex PCR; TCRdb's version includes in-frame clones alone and lacks a portion of them. The sample consists of about 120,000 clones, roughly 90% of them appearing once. The roughly 120-subject validation cohort, separate from the 666-subject first cohort, included the donors. The germline CDR1 and CDR2 sequences are SQVTM and ANQGSEA. The CDR3 contains 13 residues. Trimming pared 6 bases from V and 2 bases from J, leaving 13 bases between. The table lists this clone with a count of one. Its matching antigen is unknown. The rearrangement uses TRBV29-1 and TRBJ2-5; perhaps TRBD1 as D (6 bases). The sample was PBMCs. The sequence came from a woman aged 25 to 45 in good health and CMV-seropositive. The CDR3 sequence: CSVVRGSQETQYF. The CDR3 region has the DNA TGCAGCGTAGTTAGGGGGTCACAAGAGACCCAGTACTTC. The whole variable domain, remainder taken from reference TRBV29-1 and TRBJ2-5, is SAVISQKPSRDICQRGTSLTIQCQVDSQVTMMFWYRQQPGQSLTLIATANQGSEATYESGFVIDKFPISRPNLTFSTLTVSNMSPEDSSIYLCSVVRGSQETQYFGPGTRLLVL.